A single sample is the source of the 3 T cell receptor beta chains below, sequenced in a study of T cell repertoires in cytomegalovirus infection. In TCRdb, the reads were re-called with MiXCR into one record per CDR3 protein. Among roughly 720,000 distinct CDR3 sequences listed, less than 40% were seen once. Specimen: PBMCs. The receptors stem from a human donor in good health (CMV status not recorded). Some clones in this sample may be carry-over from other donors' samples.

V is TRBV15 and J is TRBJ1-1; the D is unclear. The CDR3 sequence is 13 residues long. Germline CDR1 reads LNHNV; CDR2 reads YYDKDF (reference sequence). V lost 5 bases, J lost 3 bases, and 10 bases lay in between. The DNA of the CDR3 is TGTGCCACCAGCTCCCTGGGCTACACTGAAGCTTTCTTT. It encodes CATSSLGYTEAFF.

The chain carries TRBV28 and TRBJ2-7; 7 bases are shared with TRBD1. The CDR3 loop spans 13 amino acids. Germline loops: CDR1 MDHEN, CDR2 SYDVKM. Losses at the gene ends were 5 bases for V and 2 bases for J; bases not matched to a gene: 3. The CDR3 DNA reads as TGTGCCAGCAGTACAGGGGTCCCCTACGAGCAGTACTTC. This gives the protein CASSTGVPYEQYF.

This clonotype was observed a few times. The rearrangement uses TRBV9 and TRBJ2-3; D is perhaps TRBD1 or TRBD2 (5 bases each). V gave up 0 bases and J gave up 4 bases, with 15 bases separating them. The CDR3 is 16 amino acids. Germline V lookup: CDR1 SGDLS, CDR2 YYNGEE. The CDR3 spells CASSVGSGPGSDTQYF. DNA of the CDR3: TGTGCCAGCAGCGTAGGATCGGGGCCGGGGTCAGATACGCAGTATTTT.